The T cell receptor (beta chain) described here comes from a study of T cells in Graves' hyperthyroidism and ophthalmopathy. Germline-derived CDR1 and CDR2 are SGHTA and FQGTGA. Trimming took off 2 bases at V and 7 bases at J, with 11 bases between the two ends. The CDR3 totals 13 residues. Ten or more counts support this clonotype. TCR beta CDR3 regions were amplified from RNA. HTBI primers were employed in a first-round RT-PCR of the TCR CDR3. One entry per CDR3 protein, called by TCRdb with MiXCR from the multiplex PCR reads. The table records under 200,000 distinct CDR3 sequences, 8% to 9.5% of them present only once. Newly diagnosed hyperthyroidism, duration under 2 months, in patients aged 18 to 65.

The clonotype originates from a woman between 18 and 29 years old with Graves' hyperthyroidism that later progressed to Graves' ophthalmopathy. The sequenced sample was blood. V is TRBV7-3 and J is TRBJ1-1, with D perhaps matching TRBD1 (5 bases). CDR3 residues: CASSLGQGYEAFF. CDR3 DNA sequence: TGTGCCAGCAGCTTAGGGCAGGGCTATGAAGCTTTCTTT.